One and the same sample provided the 13 T cell receptor beta chains below, sequenced in a study of CD8 T cells in Susac syndrome (dated by TCRdb to the late 2010s). Libraries came from the immunoSEQ multiplex PCR assay. RNA was extracted with the RNeasy kit and roughly 0.45 to 1 ug was reverse transcribed using random hexamers. TCRdb trimmed the raw reads at Q25, called clones with MiXCR and kept productive beta chains. One record per CDR3 amino acid sequence lists the most common genes and DNA. The sample table contains more than 150,000 distinct CDR3 sequences; only one count was recorded for about 93% of them. The ten largest clones add up to roughly 0.14% of the sample. The specimen sequenced was CD4+ T cells from PBMCs. Receptors were obtained from a human donor in good health.

The chain carries TRBV20-1 and TRBJ2-7, with D perhaps matching TRBD2 (6 bases). This CDR3 has 12 amino acids. Trimming cost V 5 bases and J 6 bases, with 14 bases left between them. CDR1 DFQATT and CDR2 SNEGSKA come from the germline V gene (reference sequence). The CDR3 region has the DNA TGCAGTGCTGGACTAAGGCTGAGCGAGCAGTACTTC. Protein sequence: CSAGLRLSEQYF.

The rearrangement uses TRBV12-3 or TRBV12-4 and TRBJ1-2; TRBD1 matches at 10 bases. The V gene end was trimmed by 5 bases and the J gene end by 6 bases; junction bases not matched to a gene: 3. The CDR3 totals 13 residues. CDR3 sequence: CASSLDRGHGYTF. The CDR3, as DNA: TGTGCCAGCAGTCTCGACAGGGGGCATGGCTACACCTTC.

V is TRBV6-1 and J is TRBJ2-7; no clear D gene. The germline V gene encodes CDR1 MNHNS and CDR2 SASEGT. The V gene lost 1 base and the J gene lost 7 bases, with 17 bases spanning the gap. The CDR3 sequence is 15 residues long. The CDR3 coding sequence is TGTGCCAGCAGTGAAGAACCTATCCAACCCTGGGAGCAGTACTTC. Protein sequence: CASSEEPIQPWEQYF.

The genes are TRBV19 and TRBJ1-4, with a weak D call TRBD1 (5 bases). With 3 bases removed from V and 7 bases from J, the gap between germline ends came to 9 bases. The CDR3 length is 13 residues. Germline lookup yields CDR1 LNHDA and CDR2 SQIVND (reference sequence). The CDR3 DNA is TGTGCCAGTAGTATCGGAGGGACTGAAAAACTGTTTTTT. The encoded protein is CASSIGGTEKLFF.

The chain couples TRBV18 to TRBJ2-1, with TRBD1 as a possible D gene (5 bases). The CDR3 sequence is 13 residues long. The germline V and J ends were trimmed by 4 bases and 5 bases, with 9 bases remaining between them. The germline CDR1 and CDR2 sequences are KGHSH and LQKENI. Here the CDR3 reads CASSQGNNNEQFF. The CDR3 bases are TGTGCCAGCTCACAGGGGAATAACAATGAGCAGTTCTTC.

Here the CDR3 reads CASVGTAYEQYF. In DNA, the CDR3 is TGTGCCAGCGTGGGTACAGCCTACGAGCAGTACTTC. This rearrangement joins TRBV28 to TRBJ2-7, with no clear D. CDR3 length equals 12 residues. In germline, CDR1 is MDHEN, CDR2 SYDVKM. The V end lost 8 bases, the J end lost 2 bases, and 10 bases lay between the germline ends.

Here the CDR3 reads CASSPPRNSPLHF. The CDR3 DNA reads TGTGCCAGCTCACCACCGAGGAATTCACCCCTCCACTTT. The J gene is TRBJ1-6, the V gene TRBV18, with D unresolved. There are 13 residues in the CDR3. V was clipped by 0 bases and J by 7 bases, with 4 bases between them. Germline CDR1 KGHSH, CDR2 LQKENI.

The genes are TRBV29-1 and TRBJ1-1, with a weak D call TRBD1 (6 bases). The CDR3 extends over 11 amino acids. Germline values: CDR1 SQVTM, CDR2 ANQGSEA. V was pared by 4 bases and J by 9 bases, with 12 bases between. The CDR3 nucleotides are TGCAGCGTTGCGCCCCAGGGGAAAGCTTTCTTT. Residues: CSVAPQGKAFF.

V usage is TRBV29-1 and J usage is TRBJ2-5; 9 bases map to TRBD2. Germline V lookup: CDR1 SQVTM, CDR2 ANQGSEA. The CDR3 is 14 residues long. The trim removed 3 bases at V and 1 base at J, leaving 3 bases unmatched. In DNA, the CDR3 is TGCAGCGTTGAGGGGACTAGCACCCAAGAGACCCAGTACTTC. Protein: CSVEGTSTQETQYF.

The rearrangement joins TRBV6-2 or TRBV6-3 to TRBJ2-3; the D call may be TRBD1 or TRBD2 (5 bases each). The CDR3 is 15 amino acids. From germline, CDR1 is MNHEY and CDR2 SVGEGT. The germline V and J ends were trimmed by 6 bases and 2 bases, with 15 bases remaining between them. The CDR3 spells CASRRTGTPTDTQYF. The CDR3 bases are TGTGCCAGCAGGCGCACCGGGACGCCCACAGATACGCAGTATTTT.

The chain is built from TRBV20-1 and TRBJ2-1; 14 bases are a match to TRBD2. After removal of 5 bases from V and 8 bases from J, the junction contained 8 bases not matched to a gene. The germline V gene encodes CDR1 DFQATT and CDR2 SNEGSKA (reference sequence). The CDR3 consists of 15 residues. CDR3 region: CSAAGTSGGHDEQFF. The CDR3, as DNA: TGCAGTGCTGCCGGGACTAGCGGGGGCCACGATGAGCAGTTCTTC.

The J gene is TRBJ2-5, the V gene TRBV7-2; D ambiguous. The CDR3 has 14 residues. From germline, CDR1 is SGHTA and CDR2 FQGNSA. The V end was cut by 1 base, the J end by 1 base, with 7 bases between. The CDR3 region has the DNA TGTGCCAGCAGCTTAGGAATAGGCCAAGAGACCCAGTACTTC. Its protein is CASSLGIGQETQYF.

V usage is TRBV18 and J usage is TRBJ2-6; D is ambiguous. Between the trimmed V and J ends, which lost 8 bases and 0 bases, there was a span of 20 bases. The CDR3 is 18 amino acids. Looked up from germline, CDR1 is KGHSH and CDR2 is LQKENI. The CDR3: CASPAAAYNSSGANVLTF. CDR3 DNA: TGTGCCAGCCCGGCCGCGGCATACAACAGCTCTGGGGCCAACGTCCTGACTTTC.